In its sample, the clone carrying this T cell receptor beta chain was seen a few times. This record belongs to a study of beta chain features in type 1 diabetes. Study-wide background: Researchers looked at some 99 million sorted cells across all samples.

After removal of 0 bases from V and 7 bases from J, the junction contained 11 bases not matched to a gene. Germline CDR1 is SGHTA and CDR2 is FQGTGA. This CDR3 is 17 amino acids long. Of the isolated RNA, all was reverse transcribed, and so the sequenced material was expressed TCRB transcripts. Method: immunoSEQ multiplex PCR; TCRdb's copy keeps in-frame clones and lacks some. The repertoire holds 430,000 or so clones, about an eighth seen once, with around 0.05% in the top ten. Each donor gave one heparinised blood draw averaging around 120 mL. CD4+ cells of the naive, central memory, regulatory and stem cell-like memory types were sorted via CD45RO/CCR7/CD25/CD127/CD95/CD27.

The source of this sequence is a woman aged 18-29 years in good health. The chain is built from TRBV7-3 and TRBJ2-1, with 8 bases matching TRBD2. The material sequenced was naive CD4+ T cells from blood. The CDR3 reads CASSLTGTSPPQNEQFF. CDR3 coding DNA: TGTGCCAGCAGCTTAACGGGGACTAGTCCGCCCCAAAATGAGCAGTTCTTC.